This T cell receptor beta chain was sequenced during a study of CD8 T cells in ankylosing spondylitis. Study-wide findings and caveats: Blood of patients with ankylosing spondylitis appeared to be characterized by a TCR beta motif of several highly homologous variants.

TCRdb called the 5' RACE reads again in MiXCR, with one record for every CDR3 protein. The top ten hold 7.8% of the sample, which has just over 150,000 distinct CDR3 sequences, 15% to 20% seen once. The CDR3 is made up of 14 amino acids. Trimming took off 6 bases at V and 0 bases at J, with 12 bases between the two ends. This clonotype has ten or more counts. Its cognate antigen is unknown. The material sequenced was blood, either unsorted or a sorted T cell fraction (not recorded which). The receptor comes from a male donor with ankylosing spondylitis or in good health (not recorded which). The chain links TRBV12-3 or TRBV12-4 to TRBJ2-7; D may be TRBD2 (5 bases). The CDR3 DNA follows: TGTGCCAGCAGCTCCCGACTAAACTCCTACGAGCAGTACTTC. Translated: CASSSRLNSYEQYF.